The 6 T cell receptor beta chains listed next were all sequenced from one sample in a study of shared clonotypes between healthy human individuals (dated by TCRdb to the early 2020s). The protocol used for the library was the immunoSEQ multiplex PCR assay. TCRdb mirrors the immuneACCESS table, restricted to in-frame sequences. Some clones are absent from its copies; in checked studies, under half trace to an unresolved V gene, and the reason for the others is unknown. The sample contains about 2 million clones, approximately 94% of them found a single time. The ten largest make up approximately 1.2% of the sample. CD8 naive samples consisted of CD45RO-negative cells that were positively selected for CCR7, yielding a CD45RA+CCR7+ population without TemRA cells. Sequencing used naive CD8+ T cells sorted from blood. Per the publication, the cell subset or site label means: CD45RA+CCR7+. The receptors here all came from a young man in good health.

The chain combines TRBV7-9 with TRBJ2-2; no clear D. There are 14 residues in the CDR3. The germline CDR1 and CDR2 sequences are SEHNR and FQNEAQ (reference sequence). With 1 base removed from V and 6 bases from J, the gap between germline ends came to 9 bases. CDR3 sequence: CASSLGIFPGELFF. In DNA form, the CDR3 reads TGTGCCAGCAGCTTAGGGATCTTCCCCGGGGAGCTGTTTTTT. Full variable domain (missing parts from reference TRBV7-9 and TRBJ2-2): DTGVSQNPRHKITKRGQNVTFRCDPISEHNRLYWYRQTLGQGPEFLTYFQNEAQLEKSRLLSDRFSAERPKGSFSTLEIQRTEQGDSAMYLCASSLGIFPGELFFGEGSRLTVL.

This clone was observed a few times. The rearrangement joins TRBV7-9 to TRBJ1-2, with a tentative D call TRBD1 (5 bases). With 5 bases removed from V and 5 bases from J, the gap between germline ends came to 15 bases. The CDR3 contains 14 residues. The germline CDR1 and CDR2 sequences are SEHNR and FQNEAQ (reference sequence). Here the CDR3 DNA reads TGTGCCAGCAGCGCCCGGGACGGATCTTATGGCTACACCTTC. This encodes CASSARDGSYGYTF.

The V gene is TRBV5-1, the J gene TRBJ2-3, with D unclear. There are 11 residues in the CDR3. With 3 bases removed from V and 6 bases from J, the gap between germline ends came to 5 bases. Germline loops: CDR1 SGHRS, CDR2 YFSETQ. This CDR3 is CASSSEDTQYF. The CDR3 bases are TGCGCCAGCAGCTCGGAGGATACGCAGTATTTT. Looking up the rest from reference TRBV5-1 and TRBJ2-3 gives the full variable domain: KAGVTQTPRYLIKTRGQQVTLSCSPISGHRSVSWYQQTPGQGLQFLFEYFSETQRNKGNFPGRFSGRQFSNSRSEMNVSTLELGDSALYLCASSSEDTQYFGPGTRLTVL.

This clone has only one observation. V gene TRBV6-5 combines with J gene TRBJ1-1; D not resolved. The V gene's germline CDR1 is MNHEY and CDR2 SVGAGI. The CDR3 totals 14 residues. The germline V and J ends were trimmed by 7 bases and 0 bases, with 12 bases remaining between them. CDR3 residues: CASTLDGLNTEAFF. The CDR3 bases are TGTGCCAGCACCTTGGACGGACTGAACACTGAAGCTTTCTTT.

This clone was recorded once. The chain carries TRBV30 and TRBJ1-4; 7 nucleotides line up with TRBD1. V shed 1 base and J 4 bases; nucleotides not matched to a gene: 3. The germline gives CDR1 GTSNPN, CDR2 SVGIG (reference sequence). The CDR3 has 14 amino acids. The CDR3 loop reads CAWSEGAINEKLFF. CDR3 bases: TGTGCCTGGAGTGAGGGGGCGATTAATGAAAAACTGTTTTTT. Filled out from reference TRBV30 and TRBJ1-4, the complete variable domain reads SQTIHQWPATLVQPVGSPLSLECTVEGTSNPNLYWYRQAAGRGLQLLFYSVGIGQISSEVPQNLSASRPQDRQFILSSKKLLLSDSGFYLCAWSEGAINEKLFFGSGTQLSVL.

The chain couples TRBV11-2 to TRBJ1-2; D is possibly TRBD1 (5 bases). CDR1 is SGHAT, CDR2 FQNNGV, per germline. CDR3 length: 14 amino acids. V dropped 5 bases and J dropped 2 bases, with 12 bases sitting between them. The CDR3 loop is CASSLPGENYGYTF. In DNA, the CDR3 is TGTGCCAGCAGCCTACCGGGGGAAAACTATGGCTACACCTTC.